A selection of T cell receptor beta chains follows, all from one sample in a study of OX40 agonist ivuxolimab in advanced cancers. The repertoire was sequenced with immunoSEQ multiplex PCR; TCRdb's copy has only in-frame clones and lacks some. Among 60,000 or so clones listed, 85% were seen once. The sequencing used CD4+ or CD8+ T cells sorted from blood, collected in a trial of the OX40 agonist ivuxolimab. These receptors all stem from an adult with an advanced solid tumor such as melanoma, head and neck, liver or kidney cancer. CDR3s include the opening cysteine and the closing phenylalanine or tryptophan. D genes are given only for firm matches. Part of the rows lack a size; the others show once, few, many or a class for expanded clones.

clone_size	d_call	j_call	v_call	cdr3_aa	cdr3_nt
.	TRBD1	TRBJ2-1	TRBV7-9	CASSLVVGDRDAYNEQFF	TGTGCCAGCAGCTTAGTCGTAGGGGACAGGGACGCCTACAATGAGCAGTTCTTC
.	TRBD1	TRBJ2-7	TRBV30	CAWSVLTGAYEQYF	TGTGCCTGGAGTGTGCTAACAGGGGCCTACGAGCAGTACTTC
.	.	TRBJ2-1	TRBV18	CASSLLLTTSSGDEQFF	TGTGCCAGCTCACTCCTCCTGACTACCTCCTCAGGCGATGAGCAGTTCTTC
.	.	TRBJ2-7	TRBV6-5	CASSYRPYEQYF	TGTGCCAGCAGTTACCGACCCTACGAGCAGTACTTC
.	.	TRBJ2-7	TRBV4-3	CASSQGWGGGYEQYF	TGCGCCAGCAGCCAAGGGTGGGGCGGAGGGTACGAGCAGTACTTC
.	.	TRBJ2-3	TRBV7-2	CASSLGGASDTDTQYF	TGTGCCAGCAGCTTAGGCGGGGCTAGCGACACAGATACGCAGTATTTT
once	.	TRBJ2-1	TRBV9	CASSVGGSYNEQFF	TGTGCCAGCAGCGTAGGCGGTTCCTACAATGAGCAGTTCTTC
.	.	TRBJ1-5	TRBV28	CASSLSVIVPHTQPQHF	TGTGCCAGCAGTTTATCGGTCATTGTCCCGCACACTCAGCCCCAGCATTTT
once	.	TRBJ2-1	TRBV19	CAGDLAGLDNEQFF	TGTGCCGGAGATTTGGCGGGACTGGACAATGAGCAGTTCTTC
.	.	TRBJ2-5	TRBV5-1	CASSQRTEQETQYF	TGCGCCAGCAGCCAAAGGACCGAACAAGAGACCCAGTACTTC
once	.	TRBJ1-5	TRBV5-1	CASSPTSGNQPQHF	TGCGCCAGCAGCCCAACTTCAGGGAATCAGCCCCAGCATTTT
.	.	TRBJ2-4	TRBV4-1	CASSPLPVSKNIQYF	TGCGCCAGCAGCCCCCTCCCGGTTTCCAAAAACATTCAGTACTTC
.	.	TRBJ2-2	TRBV30	CAWSINTGELFF	TGTGCCTGGTCCATTAACACCGGGGAGCTGTTTTTT
.	TRBD2	TRBJ2-3	TRBV4-1	CASSQSGLAGITDTQYF	TGCGCCAGCAGCCAGAGCGGACTAGCGGGCATCACAGATACGCAGTATTTT
once	.	TRBJ1-2	TRBV4-1	CASSQALSYGYTF	TGCGCCAGCAGCCAAGCACTGAGCTATGGCTACACCTTC
.	.	TRBJ2-7	TRBV7-2	CASSSGLQERHEQYF	TGTGCCAGCAGCTCGGGACTCCAAGAGCGCCACGAGCAGTACTTC
.	TRBD2	TRBJ2-2	TRBV27	CASSLFSGTSRTGELFF	TGTGCCAGCAGTTTATTTTCCGGGACTAGCCGGACCGGGGAGCTGTTTTTT
.	.	TRBJ2-7	TRBV7-3	CASSPGAYEQYF	TGTGCCAGCAGCCCCGGGGCCTACGAGCAGTACTTC
.	.	TRBJ1-5	TRBV7-9	CASSLGLNQPQHF	TGTGCCAGCAGCTTGGGCCTCAATCAGCCCCAGCATTTT
once	.	TRBJ2-1	TRBV6-5	CASSLFNSYNEQFF	TGTGCCAGTTCTCTGTTTAACTCCTACAATGAGCAGTTCTTC
.	TRBD1	TRBJ1-2	TRBV7-2	CASSVRDSLLANYGYTF	TGTGCCAGCAGCGTCCGGGACAGCCTATTAGCTAACTATGGCTACACCTTC
once	.	TRBJ2-1	TRBV6-1	CASSDMTVGRQFF	TGTGCCAGCAGTGACATGACAGTGGGAAGGCAGTTCTTC
.	TRBD1	TRBJ2-3	TRBV5-4	CASSLVGTGTDTQYF	TGTGCCAGCAGCTTGGTCGGGACAGGGACAGATACGCAGTATTTT
few	.	TRBJ2-1	TRBV5-6	CASSPGTATGDEQFF	TGTGCCAGCAGCCCCGGGACCGCCACCGGGGATGAGCAGTTCTTC
few	.	TRBJ1-4	TRBV7-9	CASSSDLRNEKLFF	TGTGCCAGCAGCTCGGACCTTCGTAATGAAAAACTGTTTTTT
.	.	TRBJ2-5	TRBV4-1	CASSPRGDQETQYF	TGCGCCAGCAGCCCTCGAGGAGACCAAGAGACCCAGTACTTC
.	.	TRBJ2-2	TRBV9	CASSGRGVNTGELFF	TGTGCCAGCAGCGGCAGGGGGGTGAACACCGGGGAGCTGTTTTTT
.	TRBD2	TRBJ2-5	TRBV7-2	CASSLEAGVRETQYF	TGTGCCAGCAGCTTAGAGGCGGGGGTTCGAGAGACCCAGTACTTC
few	.	TRBJ2-5	TRBV2	CASYVGQIGETQYF	TGTGCCAGCTACGTCGGACAGATTGGTGAGACCCAGTACTTC